This T cell receptor (beta chain) appears in the sequencing data of a study of T cells in Graves' hyperthyroidism and ophthalmopathy. Amplification targeted TCR beta CDR3 regions from RNA transcripts. The HTBI primer set served for first-round RT-PCR of the TCR CDR3. One entry per CDR3 protein results from TCRdb running MiXCR on the multiplex PCR reads. The sample has 500,000 to 650,000 distinct CDR3 sequences, more than 15% seen once; the top ten hold approximately 18%. Trimming took 5 bases from V and 5 from J; bases not matched to a gene: 10. CDR3 length: 15 residues. Germline V gene data show CDR1 as PRHDT and CDR2 as FYEKMQ (reference sequence). Diagnoses were made from clinical symptoms, serum measures (thyroxine and TRAb), thyroid ultrasound and orbital computed tomography. Study-level points and caveats: A 13 V-J model separated ophthalmopathy from stable hyperthyroidism. Also found in blood were most expanded thyroid clonotypes above 0.001.

This clonotype has a count of ten or more. The target antigen is unknown. The sample consisted of blood. The origin of this receptor is a young woman with Graves' ophthalmopathy. The rearrangement joins TRBV13 to TRBJ2-7, with 9 bases identical to TRBD2. The CDR3 DNA follows: TGTGCCAGCAGCCATCTTAGCGGGAGTTCCCACGAGCAGTACTTC. Translated, it gives CASSHLSGSSHEQYF.